Described below is a single T cell receptor beta chain sequence and its context. The antigen is not known. The data belong to a study of T cells after yellow fever vaccination. As for the study in general: Fractions of limited cellularity were prepared by means of SMART-Seq v4 Ultra Low Input.

As TCR cDNA was made by 5'RACE template switching, a universal primer site and UMIs were added. One entry per CDR3 protein, called by TCRdb with MiXCR from the 5' RACE reads. The sample has roughly 170,000 distinct CDR3 sequences; approximately 6.2% are singletons. J gave up 6 bases and V 1 base, and 4 bases lay outside the gene matches. This CDR3 is built from 14 residues. The germline gives CDR1 SNHLY, CDR2 FYNNEI. Notes on the study in general: Researchers cautioned that FACS-sorted repertoires could harbor abundant clonotypes contaminating from the bulk population.

The V call is TRBV2, the J call TRBJ2-7, with 9 bases lining up with TRBD1. Sequenced material: CD4+ T cells sorted from PBMCs, taken on the day of the first yellow fever vaccination. The sequence came from a man between 18 and 35 years old who received the YFV17D yellow fever vaccine. The CDR3: CASSEDRGLGEQYF. The CDR3 region has the DNA TGTGCCAGCAGTGAAGACAGGGGGCTTGGCGAGCAGTACTTC.